The 9 T cell receptor beta chains listed next were all sequenced from one sample in a study of blood T cell repertoires in COVID-19. Using immunoSEQ multiplex PCR, the repertoire was profiled, and TCRdb retains in-frame clones only, with some absent. The data contain approximately 90,000 clones, more than 75% of them seen just once; the ten biggest clones take up 24%. Material: peripheral blood. These receptors were obtained from a human donor in a cohort sampled during active COVID-19.

This rearrangement joins TRBV24-1 to TRBJ2-5, with 9 bases matching TRBD1. Germline lookup yields CDR1 KGHDR and CDR2 SFDVKD. With V trimmed by 4 bases and J by 3 bases, 5 bases remained unmatched. CDR3 length equals 15 residues. CDR3 bases: TGTGCCACCAGTGAACCAGGGACAGGGAAAGAGACCCAGTACTTC. The encoded protein is CATSEPGTGKETQYF.

This clone came up a few times. The gene calls are TRBV6-6 and TRBJ2-3; 7 bases are shared with TRBD2. Germline loops: CDR1 MNHNY, CDR2 SVGAGI (reference sequence). CDR3 length: 17 amino acids. V trimming: 5 bases; J trimming: 0 bases; junction bases outside the gene matches: 11. The CDR3 sequence is CASSRTLAESSTDTQYF. The CDR3 coding sequence is TGTGCCAGCAGTCGTACCCTAGCGGAGTCTAGCACAGATACGCAGTATTTT.

The chain carries TRBV7-2 and TRBJ2-5; D perhaps matches TRBD1 (6 bases). The CDR3 contains 15 residues. V lost 7 bases and J lost 2, with 17 bases in between. In germline, CDR1 is SGHTA, CDR2 FQGNSA. This chain's CDR3 is CASTLDPDSQETQYF. The CDR3, as DNA: TGTGCCAGCACCCTAGACCCGGACAGTCAAGAGACCCAGTACTTC. The variable domain in full, with the rest retrieved from reference TRBV7-2 and TRBJ2-5, is GAGVSQSPSNKVTEKGKDVELRCDPISGHTALYWYRQSLGQGLEFLIYFQGNSAPDKSGLPSDRFSAERTGGSVSTLTIQRTQQEDSAVYLCASTLDPDSQETQYFGPGTRLLVL.

This clone was seen a single time. The rearrangement links TRBV18 to TRBJ2-7, with D possibly matching TRBD2 (7 bases). Germline assignment: CDR1 KGHSH and CDR2 LQKENI. CDR3 size: 16 residues. V was pared by 3 bases and J by 2 bases, with 17 bases between. CDR3 protein: CASSPSSGKGAYEQYF. In DNA, the CDR3 is TGTGCCAGCTCACCGAGCAGCGGGAAGGGGGCCTACGAGCAGTACTTC.

The chain recombines TRBV29-1 with TRBJ2-2; TRBD2 might be the D (6 bases). CDR1 and CDR2 (germline): SQVTM, ANQGSEA. CDR3 size: 15 residues. Between the trimmed V and J ends, which lost 5 bases and 4 bases, there was a span of 17 bases. The CDR3 here is CSVSLAGWGTGELFF. In DNA form, the CDR3 reads TGCAGCGTTTCGTTGGCGGGGTGGGGCACCGGGGAGCTGTTTTTT.

The J gene is TRBJ2-3, the V gene TRBV29-1, with TRBD2 matching over 11 bases. The CDR3 has 18 amino acids. V shed 2 bases and J 0 bases; nucleotides not matched to a gene: 10. Germline V CDR1 and CDR2: SQVTM, ANQGSEA. DNA of the CDR3: TGCAGCGTTGAACGTGGGACTAGCGGAGTTACTAGCACAGATACGCAGTATTTT. Translating gives CSVERGTSGVTSTDTQYF.

The gene calls are TRBV5-1 and TRBJ1-6; no clear D. Germline V gives CDR1 SGHRS, CDR2 YFSETQ. The V end lost 0 bases, the J end lost 7 bases, and 11 bases lay between the germline ends. The CDR3 runs to 15 residues. CDR3: CASSLEVSGNSPLHF. As DNA, the CDR3 is TGCGCCAGCAGCTTGGAGGTTTCGGGGAATTCACCCCTCCACTTT.

This clone occurred a few times. The chain employs TRBV28 and TRBJ2-7; 8 nucleotides align to TRBD1. The CDR3 spans 14 residues. Germline V gives CDR1 MDHEN, CDR2 SYDVKM. V was pared by 4 bases and J by 4 bases, with 6 bases of the junction left unmatched. The CDR3 loop reads CASSSRTGRYEQYF. CDR3 DNA: TGTGCCAGCAGTTCCAGGACAGGGCGTTACGAGCAGTACTTC.

This chain joins TRBV29-1 and TRBJ2-7; 8 bases agree with TRBD1. J lost 4 bases, V lost 4 bases, and 6 bases had no gene match. CDR3 length: 13 residues. Germline CDR1 and CDR2: SQVTM and ANQGSEA. For the CDR3, the DNA is TGCAGCGTTGTTCAGGGGGCGGGATACGAGCAGTACTTC. Translating gives CSVVQGAGYEQYF.